These 30 T cell receptor beta chains share one sample of origin, sequenced in a study of CD8+ T cells in alopecia areata. Treatment given: oral pan-JAK inhibitor, 5-10 mg twice daily. As the sequencing template, cDNA was produced by extracting RNA and reverse transcribing it. Assay: immunoSEQ multiplex PCR; the TCRdb copy retains only in-frame clones and omits some. The sample carries more than 90,000 clones, around 60% recorded once. This material consisted of CD8+ T cells sorted from blood, taken at week 4, from a patient treated with tofacitinib. All receptors come from a human donor with alopecia areata.

This chain joins TRBV4-3 and TRBJ2-3, with 7 bases identical to TRBD2. This CDR3 has 18 residues. J lost 2 bases, V lost 0 bases, and 11 bases had no gene match. Looked up from germline, CDR1 is LGHNA and CDR2 is YSLEER. The CDR3, as DNA: TGCGCCAGCAGCCAAGATCCTCCTAGCGGATCAATCACAGATACGCAGTATTTT. It yields the protein CASSQDPPSGSITDTQYF.

The rearrangement joins TRBV5-4 to TRBJ1-1; perhaps TRBD1 as D (5 bases). Germline values: CDR1 SGHNT, CDR2 YYREEE (reference sequence). The CDR3 is 15 residues long. The V and J ends lost 0 bases and 6 bases respectively, with 15 bases between them. CDR3: CASSLAVWAGPEAFF. The CDR3 coding sequence is TGTGCCAGCAGCTTGGCTGTTTGGGCGGGACCTGAAGCTTTCTTT.

The chain has TRBV2 and TRBJ2-1; the D is unclear. The length of the CDR3 is 15 residues. In germline, CDR1 is SNHLY, CDR2 FYNNEI. V shed 6 bases and J shed 2 bases, with 14 bases lying between them. CDR3 protein: CASRFSEPPYNEQFF. The CDR3 nucleotides read TGTGCCAGCAGGTTCAGCGAACCACCCTACAATGAGCAGTTCTTC.

This rearrangement joins TRBV27 to TRBJ1-2; a possible D gene is TRBD1 (6 bases). Per the germline V gene, CDR1 is MNHEY and CDR2 is SMNVEV (reference sequence). V was cut by 2 bases and J by 5 bases, with 12 bases left in between. This CDR3 has 14 residues. CDR3 sequence reads: CASSLGGRPYGYTF. CDR3 in DNA: TGTGCCAGCAGTTTAGGGGGCCGCCCTTATGGCTACACCTTC.

The V and J genes are TRBV4-1 and TRBJ1-2; TRBD1 aligns across 7 bases. V lost 1 base to trimming and J lost 6 bases; unmatched junction nucleotides: 2. This CDR3 has 13 residues. Germline CDR1 MGHRA, CDR2 YSYEKL. DNA for the CDR3: TGCGCCAGCAGCCAAGGACAGGGCCATGGCTACACCTTC. Amino acids: CASSQGQGHGYTF.

Written as DNA, the CDR3 is TGTGCCAGCAGCTTGGGGGGGCACGAGCAGTACTTC. Translated: CASSLGGHEQYF. The chain uses TRBV5-6 and TRBJ2-7; weak D call: TRBD1 (6 bases). CDR1 is SGHDT, CDR2 YYEEEE, per germline. The CDR3 covers 12 residues. Trimming removed 0 bases at V and 5 bases at J, with 6 bases between.

This clone was detected only a few times. J is TRBJ2-1 and V is TRBV19; D is undetermined. The CDR3 sequence is 15 residues long. Germline V gene data show CDR1 as LNHDA and CDR2 as SQIVND (reference sequence). V was pared by 6 bases and J by 1 base, with 13 bases between. CDR3 DNA sequence: TGTGCCAGTAGCCAAACCCCAGCTTCCTACAATGAGCAGTTCTTC. This gives the protein CASSQTPASYNEQFF.

The chain joins TRBV25-1 to TRBJ2-4; 7 bases fit TRBD1. Losses at the gene ends were 3 bases for V and 5 bases for J; bases not matched to a gene: 10. This CDR3 has 16 residues. From germline, CDR1 is MGHDK and CDR2 SYGVNS. CDR3 in amino acids: CASSDELRGTENIQYF. The CDR3 DNA is TGTGCCAGCAGTGATGAACTACGTGGGACAGAAAACATTCAGTACTTC.

V usage is TRBV9 and J usage is TRBJ2-2, with 9 bases fitting TRBD2. V shed 0 bases and J 4 bases; nucleotides not matched to a gene: 4. CDR1 is SGDLS, CDR2 YYNGEE, per germline. The CDR3 runs to 16 residues. CDR3 DNA sequence: TGTGCCAGCAGCGTAGTAGTAGCGGGGGCCACCGGGGAGCTGTTTTTT. Translating it yields CASSVVVAGATGELFF.

The rearrangement uses TRBV11-2 and TRBJ1-2, with D uncertain. This CDR3 is built from 15 residues. Germline V gene lookup returns CDR1 SGHAT and CDR2 FQNNGV. V lost 0 bases and J lost 2, with 10 bases in between. DNA of the CDR3: TGTGCCAGCAGCTTAGATAGGGTCGGCAACTATGGCTACACCTTC. It codes for CASSLDRVGNYGYTF.

The rearrangement links TRBV23-1 to TRBJ1-5, with TRBD1 identical over 11 bases. TRBV23-1 qualifies as an ORF whose function is uncertain. The CDR3 consists of 16 residues. The V segment lost 5 bases and the J segment 7 bases; nucleotides outside the gene matches: 10. Here the CDR3 reads CASSRNTGQGEQPQHF. DNA of the CDR3: TGCGCCAGCAGTAGAAACACGGGACAGGGGGAGCAGCCCCAGCATTTT.

The rearrangement joins TRBV7-9 to TRBJ2-5; no clear D gene. The length of the CDR3 is 11 residues. Germline assignment: CDR1 SEHNR and CDR2 FQNEAQ (reference sequence). V was cut by 6 bases and J by 4 bases, with 6 bases left in between. Here the CDR3 DNA reads TGTGCCAGCAGGCAAGGAGAGACCCAGTACTTC. As protein: CASRQGETQYF. Together with reference TRBV7-9 and TRBJ2-5, the CDR3 gives the full variable domain: DTGVSQNPRHKITKRGQNVTFRCDPISEHNRLYWYRQTLGQGPEFLTYFQNEAQLEKSRLLSDRFSAERPKGSFSTLEIQRTEQGDSAMYLCASRQGETQYFGPGTRLLVL.

There are a few counts of this clone. This sequence joins TRBV7-6 and TRBJ1-1, with D perhaps matching TRBD1 (6 bases). Germline lookup yields CDR1 SGHVS and CDR2 FNYEAQ. This CDR3 is 14 amino acids long. Trimming took 4 bases from V and 1 from J, leaving 10 bases between them. CDR3 residues: CASSSGGANTEAFF. In DNA, the CDR3 is TGTGCCAGCAGCTCCGGGGGCGCGAACACTGAAGCTTTCTTT.

The chain links TRBV27 to TRBJ2-7, with a tentative D call TRBD2 (5 bases). V dropped 3 bases and J dropped 2 bases, with 11 bases sitting between them. Germline CDR1 is MNHEY and CDR2 is SMNVEV (reference sequence). This CDR3 has 14 amino acids. The CDR3 DNA sequence: TGTGCCAGCAGTTTGGCGGGTGACGCCTACGAGCAGTACTTC. Translating it yields CASSLAGDAYEQYF.

Only a few counts were recorded for this clone. The V call is TRBV30, the J call TRBJ2-2; D perhaps matches TRBD2 (7 bases). The CDR3 totals 15 residues. With 3 bases removed from V and 4 bases from J, the gap between germline ends came to 15 bases. In germline, CDR1 is GTSNPN, CDR2 SVGIG (reference sequence). For the CDR3, the DNA is TGTGCCTGGAGCAAGACAGGCGGGAGCACCGGGGAGCTGTTTTTT. Residues: CAWSKTGGSTGELFF.

This chain's CDR3 is CASSSPGQGLAEAFF. The CDR3 bases are TGCGCCAGCAGCTCGCCGGGACAGGGTCTGGCTGAAGCTTTCTTT. The chain has TRBV5-1 and TRBJ1-1; 9 positions agree with TRBD1. The CDR3 spans 15 residues. Germline V gene data show CDR1 as SGHRS and CDR2 as YFSETQ. V gave up 3 bases and J gave up 6 bases; unmatched junction bases: 9.

The chain employs TRBV5-6 and TRBJ2-2; D is unclear. Germline-derived CDR1 and CDR2 are SGHDT and YYEEEE. The CDR3 consists of 17 residues. V was trimmed by 0 bases and J by 3 bases, leaving 15 bases between them. Here the CDR3 DNA reads TGTGCCAGCAGCTTGGAGATCCGGGTGGCTGACACCGGGGAGCTGTTTTTT. This translates into CASSLEIRVADTGELFF.

The genes are TRBV4-3 and TRBJ2-7; 9 nucleotides agree with TRBD1. V dropped 5 bases and J dropped 6; count of bases not matched to a gene: 8. The CDR3 spans 14 residues. Germline V gene sequence: CDR1 LGHNA, CDR2 YSLEER. For the CDR3, the DNA is TGCGCCAGCAGCGACCAGGGACAGGGAGCCGAGCAGTACTTC. Translated: CASSDQGQGAEQYF.

The CDR3 reads CASSLEGGDEQYF. The CDR3 DNA reads TGTGCCAGCAGCTTAGAGGGAGGGGACGAGCAGTACTTC. The V call is TRBV7-9, the J call TRBJ2-7; 7 nucleotides agree with TRBD2. The CDR3 sequence is 13 residues long. J gave up 5 bases and V 1 base, and 2 bases lay outside the gene matches. From germline, CDR1 is SEHNR and CDR2 FQNEAQ (reference sequence).

CDR3 nucleotide sequence: TGCAGCCCCTGGGGACAGGGGGCCGGGGAGCTGTTTTTT. This gives the protein CSPWGQGAGELFF. This rearrangement joins TRBV29-1 to TRBJ2-2; 11 bases line up with TRBD1. The V gene end was trimmed by 8 bases and the J gene end by 6 bases; junction bases not matched to a gene: 5. This CDR3 is built from 13 residues. Germline V gene lookup returns CDR1 SQVTM and CDR2 ANQGSEA.

In nucleotides, the CDR3 is TGCGCCAGCAGCCTCGGAGGCTCCGGGGAGCTGTTTTTT. Its protein is CASSLGGSGELFF. The V call is TRBV4-1, the J call TRBJ2-2; perhaps TRBD2 as D (5 bases). V was trimmed by 4 bases and J by 6 bases, leaving 9 bases between them. Germline V gives CDR1 MGHRA, CDR2 YSYEKL. The CDR3 is 13 amino acids.

The rearrangement links TRBV5-4 to TRBJ2-7; a possible D gene is TRBD2 (5 bases). The V gene's germline CDR1 is SGHNT and CDR2 YYREEE (reference sequence). With 5 bases removed from V and 2 bases from J, the gap between germline ends came to 11 bases. The CDR3 has 13 residues. The CDR3: CASSEGSAYEQYF. The DNA of the CDR3 is TGTGCCAGCAGTGAGGGAAGCGCCTACGAGCAGTACTTC. Looking up the rest from reference TRBV5-4 and TRBJ2-7 gives the full variable domain: ETGVTQSPTHLIKTRGQQVTLRCSSQSGHNTVSWYQQALGQGPQFIFQYYREEENGRGNFPPRFSGLQFPNYSSELNVNALELDDSALYLCASSEGSAYEQYFGPGTRLTVT.

J is TRBJ1-1 and V is TRBV7-6, with D possibly TRBD1 on 5 matching bases. Germline lookup yields CDR1 SGHVS and CDR2 FNYEAQ. The CDR3 runs 14 residues. V lost 5 bases and J lost 3, with 13 bases in between. The CDR3, as DNA: TGTGCCAGCAGCCGAGGGGCCAGAGACACTGAAGCTTTCTTT. It yields the protein CASSRGARDTEAFF. Variable domain in full (rest from reference TRBV7-6 and TRBJ1-1): GAGVSQSPRYKVTKRGQDVALRCDPISGHVSLYWYRQALGQGPEFLTYFNYEAQQDKSGLPNDRFSAERPEGSISTLTIQRTEQRDSAMYRCASSRGARDTEAFFGQGTRLTVV.

The J gene is TRBJ2-1, the V gene TRBV5-1, with D possibly TRBD2 on 5 matching bases. This CDR3 has 12 amino acids. Germline CDR1 and CDR2: SGHRS and YFSETQ. V lost 1 base and J lost 8, with 7 bases in between. Written as DNA, the CDR3 is TGCGCCAGCAGCTTGCTAGCTGATGAGCAGTTCTTC. It specifies CASSLLADEQFF.

V usage is TRBV11-2 and J usage is TRBJ2-7, with 9 bases fitting TRBD1. The CDR3 has 16 amino acids. The germline CDR1 and CDR2 sequences are SGHAT and FQNNGV. Losses at the gene ends were 2 bases for V and 2 bases for J; bases not matched to a gene: 7. Here the CDR3 DNA reads TGTGCCAGCAGCTTAACAGGGGGCATACTGGCCTACGAGCAGTACTTC. Translation: CASSLTGGILAYEQYF. The whole variable domain, remainder taken from reference TRBV11-2 and TRBJ2-7, is EAGVAQSPRYKIIEKRQSVAFWCNPISGHATLYWYQQILGQGPKLLIQFQNNGVVDDSQLPKDRFSAERLKGVDSTLKIQPAKLEDSAVYLCASSLTGGILAYEQYFGPGTRLTVT.

In this sample, this clone turned up a few times. CDR3 loop: CASSPIDLSQGIQPQHF. CDR3 bases: TGTGCCAGCAGCCCAATCGATTTGAGTCAGGGTATCCAGCCCCAGCATTTT. The genes are TRBV7-2 and TRBJ1-5, with a possible D match to TRBD1 (5 bases). The V end lost 5 bases, the J end lost 7 bases, and 24 bases lay between the germline ends. There are 17 residues in the CDR3. CDR1 SGHTA and CDR2 FQGNSA come from the germline V gene.

The chain uses TRBV25-1 and TRBJ2-5; no clear D. The V gene lost 9 bases and the J gene lost 7 bases, with 12 bases spanning the gap. Germline assignment: CDR1 MGHDK and CDR2 SYGVNS. The CDR3 consists of 11 residues. The CDR3 DNA follows: TGTGCCAGTAGTACCTCAGGGACCCAGTACTTC. Its protein product is CASSTSGTQYF.

The V call is TRBV5-1, the J call TRBJ2-3; D unclear. The CDR3 runs 15 residues. The germline CDR1 and CDR2 sequences are SGHRS and YFSETQ. V was trimmed by 1 base and J by 0 bases, leaving 9 bases between them. CDR3 in DNA: TGCGCCAGCAGCTTGCATTCTCCCAGCACAGATACGCAGTATTTT. Amino acids: CASSLHSPSTDTQYF. Full variable domain (missing parts from reference TRBV5-1 and TRBJ2-3): KAGVTQTPRYLIKTRGQQVTLSCSPISGHRSVSWYQQTPGQGLQFLFEYFSETQRNKGNFPGRFSGRQFSNSRSEMNVSTLELGDSALYLCASSLHSPSTDTQYFGPGTRLTVL.

The rearrangement uses TRBV30 and TRBJ1-2, with 8 nucleotides matching TRBD1. The CDR3 is 13 amino acids. V shed 5 bases, J shed 6 bases, and the junction held 8 bases outside the gene matches. From germline, CDR1 is GTSNPN and CDR2 SVGIG (reference sequence). CDR3 nucleotides: TGTGCCTGGGGCCTAGGACAGGGCGATGGCTACACCTTC. This encodes CAWGLGQGDGYTF.

V is TRBV19 and J is TRBJ1-1; 7 bases line up with TRBD1. CDR1 is LNHDA and CDR2 is SQIVND in the germline V gene (reference sequence). Trimming at V came to 10 bases and at J to 6 bases, leaving 11 bases not matched to a gene. The CDR3 totals 13 residues. For the CDR3, the DNA is TGTGCCACTCTAAAAAACAGGGGAGCTGAAGCTTTCTTT. It encodes CATLKNRGAEAFF. The whole variable domain, remainder taken from reference TRBV19 and TRBJ1-1, is DGGITQSPKYLFRKEGQNVTLSCEQNLNHDAMYWYRQDPGQGLRLIYYSQIVNDFQKGDIAEGYSVSREKKESFPLTVTSAQKNPTAFYLCATLKNRGAEAFFGQGTRLTVV.